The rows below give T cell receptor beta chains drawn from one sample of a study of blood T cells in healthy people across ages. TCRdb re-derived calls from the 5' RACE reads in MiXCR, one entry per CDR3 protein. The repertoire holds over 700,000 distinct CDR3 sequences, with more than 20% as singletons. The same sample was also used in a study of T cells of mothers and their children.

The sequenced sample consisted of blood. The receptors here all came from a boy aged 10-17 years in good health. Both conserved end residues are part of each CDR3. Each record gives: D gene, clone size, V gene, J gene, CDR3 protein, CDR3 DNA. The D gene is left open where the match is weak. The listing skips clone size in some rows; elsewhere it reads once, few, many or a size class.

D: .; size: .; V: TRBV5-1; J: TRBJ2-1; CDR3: CASSLVSRNEQFF; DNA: TGCGCCAGCAGCTTGGTCTCTCGCAATGAGCAGTTCTTC
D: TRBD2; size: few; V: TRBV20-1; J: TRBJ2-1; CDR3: CSARDPSNKRGWNEQFF; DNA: TGCAGTGCTAGAGATCCCTCGAACAAGCGGGGATGGAATGAGCAGTTCTTC
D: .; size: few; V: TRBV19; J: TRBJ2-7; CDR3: CASSIVGPLNYEQYF; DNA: TGTGCCAGTAGTATTGTCGGGCCCTTGAACTACGAGCAGTACTTC
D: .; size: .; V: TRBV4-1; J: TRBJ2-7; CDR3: CASSQTTGTVYEQYF; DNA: TGCGCCAGCAGCCAAACTACAGGGACCGTTTACGAGCAGTACTTC
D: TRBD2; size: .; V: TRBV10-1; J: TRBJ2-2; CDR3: CASSSGLAGVDTGELFF; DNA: TGCGCCAGCAGTTCCGGACTAGCGGGAGTCGACACCGGGGAGCTGTTTTTT
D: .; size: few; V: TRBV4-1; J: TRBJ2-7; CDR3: CASSQGAVTSYEQYF; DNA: TGCGCCAGCAGCCAAGGAGCGGTGACCTCCTACGAGCAGTACTTC
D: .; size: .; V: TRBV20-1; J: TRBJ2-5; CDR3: CSARGRGSPPAQETQYF; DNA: TGCAGTGCTAGGGGGCGGGGTTCCCCCCCCGCCCAAGAGACCCAGTACTTC
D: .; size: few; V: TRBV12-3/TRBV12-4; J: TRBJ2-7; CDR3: CASSSALGPGYEQYF; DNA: TGTGCCAGCAGTTCAGCCTTAGGACCCGGCTACGAGCAGTACTTC
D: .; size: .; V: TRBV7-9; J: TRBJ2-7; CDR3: CASNFTVASSYEQYF; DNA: TGTGCCAGCAACTTTACAGTAGCGTCATCCTACGAGCAGTACTTC
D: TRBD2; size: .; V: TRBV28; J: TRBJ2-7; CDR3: CASSLPTSGNSYEQYF; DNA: TGTGCCAGCAGTTTGCCGACTAGCGGAAACTCCTACGAGCAGTACTTC
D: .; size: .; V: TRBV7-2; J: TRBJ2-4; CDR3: CASSLRTTPQNIQYF; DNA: TGTGCCAGCAGCTTGAGGACAACCCCCCAAAACATTCAGTACTTC
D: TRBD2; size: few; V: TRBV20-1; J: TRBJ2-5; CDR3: CSPRGGGETQYF; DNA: TGCAGTCCTCGGGGCGGGGGAGAGACCCAGTACTTC
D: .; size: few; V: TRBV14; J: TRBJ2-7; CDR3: CASSRGPSLFYEQYF; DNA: TGTGCCAGCAGCCGGGGACCCTCGCTTTTCTACGAGCAGTACTTC
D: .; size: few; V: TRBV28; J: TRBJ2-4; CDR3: CASSSLVEGHLVYF; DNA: TGTGCCAGCAGCTCCTTGGTCGAGGGACACCTCGTCTACTTC
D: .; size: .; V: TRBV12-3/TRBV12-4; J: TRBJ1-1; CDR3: CASSLEGLDTEAFF; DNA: TGTGCCAGCAGTTTAGAGGGGCTGGACACTGAAGCTTTCTTT
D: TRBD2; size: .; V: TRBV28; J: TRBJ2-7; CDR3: CASRPLSGSYEQYF; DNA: TGTGCCAGCAGACCGCTAAGCGGGAGCTACGAGCAGTACTTC
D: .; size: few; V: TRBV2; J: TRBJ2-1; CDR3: CATEDNEQFF; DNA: TGTGCCACCGAGGATAATGAGCAGTTCTTC
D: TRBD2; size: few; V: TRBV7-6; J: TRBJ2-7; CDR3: CASSLGTSGAFYEQYF; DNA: TGTGCCAGCAGCTTAGGGACTAGCGGGGCATTTTACGAGCAGTACTTC
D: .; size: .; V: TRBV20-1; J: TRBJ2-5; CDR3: CSATLRRRASQETQYF; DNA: TGCAGTGCTACCCTTAGAAGGAGAGCCTCTCAAGAGACCCAGTACTTC
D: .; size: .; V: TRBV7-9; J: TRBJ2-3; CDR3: CASSLPTRTYDTDTQYF; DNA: TGTGCCAGCAGCTTACCCACTAGAACTTATGACACAGATACGCAGTATTTT
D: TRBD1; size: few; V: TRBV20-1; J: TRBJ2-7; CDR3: CSAGTGIYEQYF; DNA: TGCAGTGCCGGGACAGGGATCTACGAGCAGTACTTC
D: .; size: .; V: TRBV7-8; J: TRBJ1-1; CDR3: CASSLGSGRETEAFF; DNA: TGTGCCAGCAGCTTAGGGTCAGGGAGAGAAACTGAAGCTTTCTTT
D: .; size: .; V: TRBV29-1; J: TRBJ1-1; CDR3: CSVQRGLGVNTEAFF; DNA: TGCAGCGTTCAAAGGGGTCTGGGGGTGAACACTGAAGCTTTCTTT
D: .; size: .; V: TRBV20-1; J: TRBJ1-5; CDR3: CSAGQFNQPQHF; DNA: TGCAGTGCCGGACAGTTCAATCAGCCCCAGCATTTT
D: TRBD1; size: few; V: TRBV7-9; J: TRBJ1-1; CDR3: CASSFFGNRGDTEAFF; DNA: TGTGCCAGCAGCTTCTTCGGGAACAGGGGTGACACTGAAGCTTTCTTT
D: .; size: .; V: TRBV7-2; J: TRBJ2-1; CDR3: CASSLAPGVEQFF; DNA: TGTGCCAGCAGCTTAGCTCCAGGGGTTGAGCAGTTCTTC
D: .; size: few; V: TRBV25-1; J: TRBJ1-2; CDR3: CASSGWGANYGYTF; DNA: TGTGCCAGCAGTGGATGGGGGGCCAACTATGGCTACACCTTC
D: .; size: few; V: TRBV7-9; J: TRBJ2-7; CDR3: CASSLAEGHEQYF; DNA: TGTGCCAGCAGCTTAGCGGAGGGGCACGAGCAGTACTTC
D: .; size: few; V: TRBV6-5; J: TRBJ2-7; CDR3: CASSYRGFSYEQYF; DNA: TGTGCCAGCAGTTACAGGGGGTTCTCCTACGAGCAGTACTTC
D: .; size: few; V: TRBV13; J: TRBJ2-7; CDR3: CASSSQGHEQYF; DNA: TGTGCCAGCAGCTCCCAGGGTCACGAGCAGTACTTC
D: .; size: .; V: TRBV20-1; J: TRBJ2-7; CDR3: CSALADGYNEQYF; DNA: TGCAGTGCGCTTGCCGACGGCTATAACGAGCAGTACTTC
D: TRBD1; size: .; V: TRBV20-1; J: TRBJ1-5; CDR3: CSASPGRGYQPQHF; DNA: TGCAGTGCTAGCCCCGGCAGGGGGTATCAGCCCCAGCATTTT
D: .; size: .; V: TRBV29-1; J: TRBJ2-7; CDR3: CSVEETPSYEQYF; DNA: TGCAGCGTTGAAGAAACCCCTTCCTACGAGCAGTACTTC
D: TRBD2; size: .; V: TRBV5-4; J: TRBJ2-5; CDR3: CASSLSGRVIGETQYF; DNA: TGTGCCAGCAGCCTCAGCGGGAGGGTCATTGGAGAGACCCAGTACTTC
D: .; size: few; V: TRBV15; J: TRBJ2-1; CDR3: CATSRERGGSYNEQFF; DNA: TGTGCCACCAGCAGAGAGAGGGGGGGCTCCTACAATGAGCAGTTCTTC
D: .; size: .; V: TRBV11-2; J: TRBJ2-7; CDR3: CAGSLVQVYEQYF; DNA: TGTGCCGGCAGCTTAGTACAGGTGTACGAGCAGTACTTC
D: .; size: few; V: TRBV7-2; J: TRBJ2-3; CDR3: CASRTSTDTQYF; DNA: TGTGCCAGCAGGACTAGCACAGATACGCAGTATTTT
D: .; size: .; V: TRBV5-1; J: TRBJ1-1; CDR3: CASSLAVGGRTEAFF; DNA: TGCGCCAGCAGCTTGGCCGTAGGTGGGAGGACTGAAGCTTTCTTT
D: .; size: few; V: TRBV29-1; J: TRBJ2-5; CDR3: CSVGGSFGTQYF; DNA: TGCAGCGTTGGAGGTAGCTTCGGGACCCAGTACTTC
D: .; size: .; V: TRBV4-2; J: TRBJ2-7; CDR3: CASSQEPGQKHEQYF; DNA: TGTGCCAGCAGCCAGGAACCGGGACAAAAACACGAGCAGTACTTC
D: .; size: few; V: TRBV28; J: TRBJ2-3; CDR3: CASSFGQVGTDTQYF; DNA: TGTGCCAGCAGTTTTGGGCAGGTTGGCACAGATACGCAGTATTTT
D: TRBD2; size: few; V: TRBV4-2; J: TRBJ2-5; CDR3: CASSQGTSGGAEETQYF; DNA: TGTGCCAGCAGCCAGGGGACTAGCGGGGGGGCCGAAGAGACCCAGTACTTC
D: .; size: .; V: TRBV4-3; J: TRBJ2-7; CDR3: CASSQGEQGNYEQYF; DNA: TGCGCCAGCAGCCAAGGGGAACAGGGAAACTACGAGCAGTACTTC
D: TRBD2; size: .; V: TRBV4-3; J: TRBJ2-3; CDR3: CASSPGLADSETQYF; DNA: TGCGCCAGCAGCCCGGGACTAGCGGACTCAGAGACGCAGTATTTT
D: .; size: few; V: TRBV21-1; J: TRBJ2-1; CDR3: CASSKVPQAGDNEQFF; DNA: TGTGCCAGCAGCAAAGTTCCGCAAGCGGGGGACAATGAGCAGTTCTTC
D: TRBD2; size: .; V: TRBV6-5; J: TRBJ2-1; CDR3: CASSYWTSGNPREQFF; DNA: TGTGCCAGCAGTTATTGGACTAGCGGGAACCCCAGGGAGCAGTTCTTC
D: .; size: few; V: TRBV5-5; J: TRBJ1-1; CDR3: CASSELENTEAFF; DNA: TGTGCCAGCAGCGAACTCGAGAACACTGAAGCTTTCTTT
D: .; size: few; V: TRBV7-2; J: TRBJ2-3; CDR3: CASSLAGGFPDTQYF; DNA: TGTGCCAGCAGCTTAGCGGGGGGTTTCCCAGATACGCAGTATTTT
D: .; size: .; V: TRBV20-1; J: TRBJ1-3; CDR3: CSARDSVSGNTIYF; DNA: TGCAGTGCGCGGGACTCCGTTTCTGGAAACACCATATATTTT
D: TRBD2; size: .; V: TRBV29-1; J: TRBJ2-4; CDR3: CSVVGSGRLLAKNIQYF; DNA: TGCAGCGTTGTAGGTAGCGGGCGCCTACTAGCCAAAAACATTCAGTACTTC
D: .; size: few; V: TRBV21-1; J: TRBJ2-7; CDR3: CASSNGRDPYQNF; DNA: TGTGCCAGCAGCAATGGCAGGGACCCTTACCAGAACTTC
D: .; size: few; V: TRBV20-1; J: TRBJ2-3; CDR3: CSARVVTRDGAQYF; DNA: TGCAGTGCTAGAGTGGTGACAAGAGATGGTGCGCAGTATTTT
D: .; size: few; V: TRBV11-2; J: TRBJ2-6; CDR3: CASSFRVRASVSGANVLTF; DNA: TGTGCCAGCAGCTTCAGAGTGCGGGCTAGCGTCTCTGGGGCCAACGTCCTGACTTTC
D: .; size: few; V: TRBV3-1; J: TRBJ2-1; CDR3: CASSQSPGVYNEQFF; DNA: TGTGCCAGCAGCCAGTCGCCCGGGGTGTACAATGAGCAGTTCTTC
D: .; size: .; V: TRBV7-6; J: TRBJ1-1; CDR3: CASILVQGGSTEAFF; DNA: TGTGCCAGCATCTTGGTCCAGGGCGGGAGCACTGAAGCTTTCTTT
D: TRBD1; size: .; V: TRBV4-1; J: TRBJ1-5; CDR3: CASSRGTGDQPQHF; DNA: TGCGCCAGCAGCAGGGGGACAGGAGATCAGCCCCAGCATTTT
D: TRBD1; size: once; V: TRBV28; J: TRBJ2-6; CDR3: CASSSLRTGGIRNSGANVLTF; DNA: TGTGCCAGCAGTTCATTAAGGACAGGGGGCATACGAAACTCTGGGGCCAACGTCCTGACTTTC
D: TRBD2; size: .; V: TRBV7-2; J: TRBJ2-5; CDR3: CASSLSPAGGRETQYF; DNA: TGTGCCAGCAGCTTAAGTCCAGCGGGGGGGCGAGAGACCCAGTACTTC
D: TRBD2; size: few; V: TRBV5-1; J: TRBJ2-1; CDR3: CASSREAGTMYNEQFF; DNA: TGCGCCAGCAGCCGAGAAGCCGGGACTATGTACAATGAGCAGTTCTTC